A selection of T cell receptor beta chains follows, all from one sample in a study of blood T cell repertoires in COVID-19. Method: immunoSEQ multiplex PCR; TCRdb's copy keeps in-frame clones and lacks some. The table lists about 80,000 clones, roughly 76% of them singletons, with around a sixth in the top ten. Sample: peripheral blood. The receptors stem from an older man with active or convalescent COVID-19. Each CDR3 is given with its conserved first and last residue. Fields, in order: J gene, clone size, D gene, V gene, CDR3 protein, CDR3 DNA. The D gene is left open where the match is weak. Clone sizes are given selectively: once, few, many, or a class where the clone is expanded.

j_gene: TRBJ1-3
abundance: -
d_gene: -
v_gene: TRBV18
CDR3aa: CASSPAGVLSGNTIYF
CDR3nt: TGTGCCAGCTCACCCGCCGGGGTGCTCTCTGGAAACACCATATATTTT

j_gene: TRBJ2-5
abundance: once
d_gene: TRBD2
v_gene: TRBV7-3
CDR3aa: CASSLQGTSGVQETQYF
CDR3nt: TGTGCCAGCAGCTTACAGGGGACTAGCGGGGTCCAAGAGACCCAGTACTTC

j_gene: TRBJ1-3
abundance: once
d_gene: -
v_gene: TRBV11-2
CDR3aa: CASKLSGNTIYF
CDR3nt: TGTGCCAGCAAGCTGTCCGGAAACACCATATATTTT

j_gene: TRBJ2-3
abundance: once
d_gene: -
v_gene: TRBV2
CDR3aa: CASSLTGTDTQYF
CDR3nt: TGTGCCAGCAGTCTCACCGGGACAGATACGCAGTATTTT

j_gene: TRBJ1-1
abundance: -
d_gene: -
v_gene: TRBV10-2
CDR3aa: CASSGETVKNTEAFF
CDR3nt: TGCGCCAGCAGTGGTGAGACAGTAAAGAACACTGAAGCTTTCTTT

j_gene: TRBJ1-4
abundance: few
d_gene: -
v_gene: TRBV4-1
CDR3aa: CASSQVTRGTNEKLFF
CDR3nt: TGCGCCAGCAGCCAAGTTACGCGAGGAACTAATGAAAAACTGTTTTTT

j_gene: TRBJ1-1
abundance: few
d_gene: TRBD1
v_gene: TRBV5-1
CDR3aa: CASSKQTGGTEAFF
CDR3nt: TGCGCCAGCAGCAAACAGACAGGGGGCACTGAAGCTTTCTTT

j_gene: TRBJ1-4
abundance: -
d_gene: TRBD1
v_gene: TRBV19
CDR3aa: CASSMQGVAPHNEKLFF
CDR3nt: TGTGCCAGTAGTATGCAGGGGGTAGCCCCGCATAATGAAAAACTGTTTTTT

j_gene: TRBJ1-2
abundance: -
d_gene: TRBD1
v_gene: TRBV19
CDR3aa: CASTGTGNGYTF
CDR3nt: TGTGCCAGTACTGGGACAGGAAATGGCTACACCTTC

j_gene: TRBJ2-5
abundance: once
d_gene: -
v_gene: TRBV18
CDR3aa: CASSPQADEVAQYF
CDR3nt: TGTGCCAGCTCACCACAGGCGGATGAAGTGGCCCAGTACTTC

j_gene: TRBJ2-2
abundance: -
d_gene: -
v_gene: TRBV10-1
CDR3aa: CASKQGGSGELFF
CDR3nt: TGCGCCAGTAAGCAGGGTGGATCCGGGGAGCTGTTTTTT

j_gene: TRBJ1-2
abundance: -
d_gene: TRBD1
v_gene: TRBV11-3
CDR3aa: CASSKTTGVDYGYTF
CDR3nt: TGTGCCAGCAGCAAAACGACAGGGGTGGACTATGGCTACACCTTC

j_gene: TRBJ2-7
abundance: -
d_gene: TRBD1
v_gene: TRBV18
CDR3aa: CASSRDRGLPEQYF
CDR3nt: TGTGCCAGCTCACGGGACAGGGGTTTGCCGGAGCAGTACTTC

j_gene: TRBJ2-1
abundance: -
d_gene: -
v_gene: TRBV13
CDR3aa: CASSFEGPGTPTYNEQFF
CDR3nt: TGTGCCAGCAGCTTCGAGGGACCCGGGACACCGACATACAATGAGCAGTTCTTC

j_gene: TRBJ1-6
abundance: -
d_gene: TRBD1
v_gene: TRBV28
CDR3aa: CLTGAHNSPLHF
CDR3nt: TGTCTTACAGGGGCTCATAATTCACCCCTCCACTTT

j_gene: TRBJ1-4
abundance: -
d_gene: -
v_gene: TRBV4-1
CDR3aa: CASSQDPHAATNEKLFF
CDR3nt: TGCGCCAGCAGCCAAGACCCACACGCAGCAACTAATGAAAAACTGTTTTTT

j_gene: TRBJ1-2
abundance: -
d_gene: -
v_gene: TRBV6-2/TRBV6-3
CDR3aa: CASSWSGGHGYTF
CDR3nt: TGTGCCAGCAGTTGGTCGGGGGGCCATGGCTACACCTTC

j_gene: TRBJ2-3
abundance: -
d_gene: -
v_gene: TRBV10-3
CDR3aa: CAISGGTPSTDTQYF
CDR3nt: TGTGCCATCAGTGGGGGGACTCCTAGCACAGATACGCAGTATTTT